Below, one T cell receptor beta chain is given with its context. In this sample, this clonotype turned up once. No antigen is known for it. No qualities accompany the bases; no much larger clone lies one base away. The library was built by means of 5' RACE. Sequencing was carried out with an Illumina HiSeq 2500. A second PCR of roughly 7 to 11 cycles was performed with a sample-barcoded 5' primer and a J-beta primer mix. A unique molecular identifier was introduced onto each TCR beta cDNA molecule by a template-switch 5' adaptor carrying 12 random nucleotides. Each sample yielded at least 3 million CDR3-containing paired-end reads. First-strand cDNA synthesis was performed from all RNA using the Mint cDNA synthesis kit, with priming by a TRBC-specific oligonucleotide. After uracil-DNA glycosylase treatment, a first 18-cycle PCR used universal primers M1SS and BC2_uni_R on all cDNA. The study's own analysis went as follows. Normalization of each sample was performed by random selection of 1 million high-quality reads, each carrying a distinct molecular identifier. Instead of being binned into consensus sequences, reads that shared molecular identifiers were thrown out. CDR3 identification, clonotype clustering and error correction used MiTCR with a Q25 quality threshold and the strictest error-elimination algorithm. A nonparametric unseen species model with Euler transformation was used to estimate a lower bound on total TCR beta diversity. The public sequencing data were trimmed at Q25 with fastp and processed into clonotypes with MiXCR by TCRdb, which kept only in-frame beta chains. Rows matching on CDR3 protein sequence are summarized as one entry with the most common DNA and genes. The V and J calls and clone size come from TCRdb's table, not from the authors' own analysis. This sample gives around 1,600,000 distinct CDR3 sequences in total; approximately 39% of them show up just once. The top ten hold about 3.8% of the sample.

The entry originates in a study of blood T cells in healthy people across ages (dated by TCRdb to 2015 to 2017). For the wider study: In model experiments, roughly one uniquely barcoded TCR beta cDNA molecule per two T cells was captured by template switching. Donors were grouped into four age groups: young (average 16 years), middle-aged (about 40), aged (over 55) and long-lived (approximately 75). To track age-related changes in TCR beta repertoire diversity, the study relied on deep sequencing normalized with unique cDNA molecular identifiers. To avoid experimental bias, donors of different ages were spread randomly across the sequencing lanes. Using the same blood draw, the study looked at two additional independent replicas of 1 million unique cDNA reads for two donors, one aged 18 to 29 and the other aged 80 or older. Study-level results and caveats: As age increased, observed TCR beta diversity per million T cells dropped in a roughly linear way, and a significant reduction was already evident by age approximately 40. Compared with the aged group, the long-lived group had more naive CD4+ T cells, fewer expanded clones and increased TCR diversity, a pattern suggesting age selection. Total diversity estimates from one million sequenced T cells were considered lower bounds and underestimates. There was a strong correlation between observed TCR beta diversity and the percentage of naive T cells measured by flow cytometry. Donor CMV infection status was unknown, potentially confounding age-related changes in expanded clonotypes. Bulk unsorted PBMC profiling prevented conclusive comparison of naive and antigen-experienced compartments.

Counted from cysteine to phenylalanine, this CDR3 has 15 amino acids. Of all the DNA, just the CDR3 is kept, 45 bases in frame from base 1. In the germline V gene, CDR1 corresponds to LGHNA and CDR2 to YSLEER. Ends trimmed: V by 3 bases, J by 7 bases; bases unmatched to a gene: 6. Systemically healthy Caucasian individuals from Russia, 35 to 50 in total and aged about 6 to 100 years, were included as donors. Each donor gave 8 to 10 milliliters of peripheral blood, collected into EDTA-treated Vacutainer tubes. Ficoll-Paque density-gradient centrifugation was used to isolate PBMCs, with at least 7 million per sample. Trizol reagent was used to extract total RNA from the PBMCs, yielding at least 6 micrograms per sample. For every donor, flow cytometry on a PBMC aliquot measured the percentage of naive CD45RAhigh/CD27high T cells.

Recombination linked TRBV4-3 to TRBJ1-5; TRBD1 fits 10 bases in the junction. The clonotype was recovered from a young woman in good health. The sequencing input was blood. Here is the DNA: TGCGCCAGCAGCCAGACAGGGGGCGCCGGCCAGCCCCAGCATTTT. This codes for CASSQTGGAGQPQHF.